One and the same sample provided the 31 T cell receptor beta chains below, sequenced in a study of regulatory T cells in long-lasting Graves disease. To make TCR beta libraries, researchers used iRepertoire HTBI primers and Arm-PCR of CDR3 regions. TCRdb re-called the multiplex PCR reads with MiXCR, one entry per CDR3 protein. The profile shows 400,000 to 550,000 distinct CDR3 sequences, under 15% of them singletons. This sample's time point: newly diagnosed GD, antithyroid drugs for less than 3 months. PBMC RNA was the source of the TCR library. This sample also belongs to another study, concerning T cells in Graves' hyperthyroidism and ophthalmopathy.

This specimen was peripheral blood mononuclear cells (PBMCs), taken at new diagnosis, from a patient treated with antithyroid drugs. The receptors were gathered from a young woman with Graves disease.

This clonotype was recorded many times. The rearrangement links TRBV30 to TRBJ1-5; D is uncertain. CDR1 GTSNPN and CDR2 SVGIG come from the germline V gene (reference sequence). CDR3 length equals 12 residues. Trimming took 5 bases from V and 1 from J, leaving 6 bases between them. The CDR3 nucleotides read TGTGCCTGGGGTGGGAGCAATCAGCCCCAGCATTTT. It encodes CAWGGSNQPQHF. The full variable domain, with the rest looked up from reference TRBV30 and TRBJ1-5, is SQTIHQWPATLVQPVGSPLSLECTVEGTSNPNLYWYRQAAGRGLQLLFYSVGIGQISSEVPQNLSASRPQDRQFILSSKKLLLSDSGFYLCAWGGSNQPQHFGDGTRLSIL.

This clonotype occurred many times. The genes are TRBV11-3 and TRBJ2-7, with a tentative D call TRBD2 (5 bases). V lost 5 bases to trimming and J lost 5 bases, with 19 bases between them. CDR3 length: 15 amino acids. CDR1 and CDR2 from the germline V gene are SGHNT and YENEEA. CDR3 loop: CASSPRAGQSHEQYF. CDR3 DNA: TGTGCCAGCAGCCCGAGGGCAGGCCAAAGCCACGAGCAGTACTTC.

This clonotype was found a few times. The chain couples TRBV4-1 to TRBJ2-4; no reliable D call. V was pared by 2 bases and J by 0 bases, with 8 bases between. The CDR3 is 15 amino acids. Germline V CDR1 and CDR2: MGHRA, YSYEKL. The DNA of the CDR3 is TGCGCCAGCAGCCAAAGGTATCTAGCCAAAAACATTCAGTACTTC. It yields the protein CASSQRYLAKNIQYF.

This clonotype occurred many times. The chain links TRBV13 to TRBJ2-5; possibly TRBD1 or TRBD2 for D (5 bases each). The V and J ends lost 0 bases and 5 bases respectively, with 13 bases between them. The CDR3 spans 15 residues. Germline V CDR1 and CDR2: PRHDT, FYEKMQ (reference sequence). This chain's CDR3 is CASSLGRGERETQYF. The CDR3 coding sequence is TGTGCCAGCAGCTTAGGCAGAGGGGAGCGGGAGACCCAGTACTTC.

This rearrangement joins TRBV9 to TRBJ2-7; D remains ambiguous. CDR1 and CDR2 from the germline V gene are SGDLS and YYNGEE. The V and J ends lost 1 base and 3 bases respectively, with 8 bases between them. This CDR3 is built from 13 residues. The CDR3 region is CASSVSPVYEQYF. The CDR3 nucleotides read TGTGCCAGCAGCGTAAGTCCGGTCTACGAGCAGTACTTC.

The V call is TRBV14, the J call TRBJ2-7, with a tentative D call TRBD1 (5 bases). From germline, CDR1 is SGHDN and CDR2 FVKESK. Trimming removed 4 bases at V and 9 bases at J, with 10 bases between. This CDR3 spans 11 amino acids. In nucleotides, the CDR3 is TGTGCCAGCAGCCTCAGGGCGGTGCAGTACTTC. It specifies CASSLRAVQYF.

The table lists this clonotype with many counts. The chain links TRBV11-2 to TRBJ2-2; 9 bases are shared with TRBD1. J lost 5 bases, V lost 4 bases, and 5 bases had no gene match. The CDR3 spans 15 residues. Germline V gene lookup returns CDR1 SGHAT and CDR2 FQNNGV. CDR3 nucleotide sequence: TGTGCCAGCAGCTCAAACAGGGGGCGGACCGGGGAGCTGTTTTTT. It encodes CASSSNRGRTGELFF.

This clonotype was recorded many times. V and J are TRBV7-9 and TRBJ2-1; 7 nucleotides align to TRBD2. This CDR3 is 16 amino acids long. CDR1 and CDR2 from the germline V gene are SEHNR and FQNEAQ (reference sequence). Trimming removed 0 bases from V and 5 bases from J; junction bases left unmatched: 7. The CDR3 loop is CASSLAGGLQDNEQFF. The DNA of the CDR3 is TGTGCCAGCAGCTTAGCTGGGGGACTACAAGACAATGAGCAGTTCTTC.

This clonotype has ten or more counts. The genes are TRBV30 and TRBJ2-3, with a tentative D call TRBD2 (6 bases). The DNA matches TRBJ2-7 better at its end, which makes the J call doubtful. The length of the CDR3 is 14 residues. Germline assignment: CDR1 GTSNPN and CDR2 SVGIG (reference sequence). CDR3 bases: TGTGCCTGGAGGGCCACTAGCCGAAACTACGAGCAGTACTTC. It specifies CAWRATSRNYEQYF.

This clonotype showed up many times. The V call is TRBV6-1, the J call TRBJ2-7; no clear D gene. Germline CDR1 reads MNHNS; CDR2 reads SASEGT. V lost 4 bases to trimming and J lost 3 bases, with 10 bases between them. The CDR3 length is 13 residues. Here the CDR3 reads CASSAADYYEQYF. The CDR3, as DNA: TGTGCCAGCAGTGCCGCGGATTACTACGAGCAGTACTTC.

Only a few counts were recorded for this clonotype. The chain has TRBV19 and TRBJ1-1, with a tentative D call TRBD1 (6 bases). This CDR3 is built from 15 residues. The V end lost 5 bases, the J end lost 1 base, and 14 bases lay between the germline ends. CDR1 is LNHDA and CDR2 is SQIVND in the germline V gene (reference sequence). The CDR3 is CASSLFGTPNTEAFF. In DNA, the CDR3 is TGTGCCAGTAGTCTGTTCGGGACACCGAACACTGAAGCTTTCTTT.

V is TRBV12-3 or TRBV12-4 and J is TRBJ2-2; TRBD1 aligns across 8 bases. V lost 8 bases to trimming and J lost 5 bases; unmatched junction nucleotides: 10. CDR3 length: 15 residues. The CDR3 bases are TGTGCCAGCCGGGTCGGGACAGGTCGGACCGGGGAGCTGTTTTTT. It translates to CASRVGTGRTGELFF.

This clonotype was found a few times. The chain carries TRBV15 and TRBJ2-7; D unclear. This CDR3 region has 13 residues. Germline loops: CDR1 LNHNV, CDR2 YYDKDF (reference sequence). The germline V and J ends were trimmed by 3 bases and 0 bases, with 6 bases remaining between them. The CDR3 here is CATSSLSSYEQYF. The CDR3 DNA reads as TGTGCCACCAGCAGTCTCAGCTCCTACGAGCAGTACTTC.

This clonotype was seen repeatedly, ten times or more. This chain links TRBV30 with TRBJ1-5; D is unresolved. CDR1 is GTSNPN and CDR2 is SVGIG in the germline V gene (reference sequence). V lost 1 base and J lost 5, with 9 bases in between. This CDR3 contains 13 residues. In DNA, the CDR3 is TGTGCCTGGAGTGAGGGCCAGGATCAGCCCCAGCATTTT. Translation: CAWSEGQDQPQHF.

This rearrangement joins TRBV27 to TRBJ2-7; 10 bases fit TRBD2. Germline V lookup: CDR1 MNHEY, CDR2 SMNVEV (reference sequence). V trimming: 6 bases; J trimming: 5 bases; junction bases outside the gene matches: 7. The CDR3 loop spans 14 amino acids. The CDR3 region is CASRSSGSRHEQYF. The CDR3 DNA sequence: TGTGCCAGCAGGTCTAGCGGGAGTCGCCACGAGCAGTACTTC.

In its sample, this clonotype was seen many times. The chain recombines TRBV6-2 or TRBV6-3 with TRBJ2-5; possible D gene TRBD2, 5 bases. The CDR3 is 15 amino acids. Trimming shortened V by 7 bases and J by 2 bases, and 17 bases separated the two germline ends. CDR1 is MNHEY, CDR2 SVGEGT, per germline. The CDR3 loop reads CASTPLFSGQETQYF. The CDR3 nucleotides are TGTGCCAGCACGCCCCTGTTTTCGGGACAAGAGACCCAGTACTTC.

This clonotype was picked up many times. Here the CDR3 reads CASSHTGTGGRATEAFF. The CDR3 DNA sequence: TGTGCCAGCAGTCACACCGGGACGGGCGGGCGTGCCACTGAAGCTTTCTTT. The chain couples TRBV12-3 or TRBV12-4 to TRBJ1-1; a weak D match, TRBD1 (5 bases). Trimming pared 5 bases from V and 4 bases from J, leaving 23 bases between. The CDR3 sequence is 17 residues long.

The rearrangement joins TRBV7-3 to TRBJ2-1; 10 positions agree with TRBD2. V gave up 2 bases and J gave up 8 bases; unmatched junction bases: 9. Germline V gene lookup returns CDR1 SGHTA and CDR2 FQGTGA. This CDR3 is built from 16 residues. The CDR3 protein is CASSLVGTSEGDEQFF. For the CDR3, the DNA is TGTGCCAGCAGCTTAGTAGGGACTAGCGAGGGGGATGAGCAGTTCTTC.

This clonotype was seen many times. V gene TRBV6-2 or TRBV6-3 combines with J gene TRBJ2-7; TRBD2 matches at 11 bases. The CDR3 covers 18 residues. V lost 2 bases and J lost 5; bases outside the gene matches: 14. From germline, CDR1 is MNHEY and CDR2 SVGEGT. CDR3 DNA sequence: TGTGCCAGCAGTTACCCCCCGTTTGGTAGCGGGAGGGCCCACGAGCAGTACTTC. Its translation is CASSYPPFGSGRAHEQYF.

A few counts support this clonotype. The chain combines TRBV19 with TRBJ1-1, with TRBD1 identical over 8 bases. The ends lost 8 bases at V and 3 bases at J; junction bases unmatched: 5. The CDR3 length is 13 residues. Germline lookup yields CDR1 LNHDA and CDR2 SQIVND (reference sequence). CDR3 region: CASGQGPYTEAFF. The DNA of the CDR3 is TGTGCCAGTGGACAGGGTCCTTACACTGAAGCTTTCTTT.

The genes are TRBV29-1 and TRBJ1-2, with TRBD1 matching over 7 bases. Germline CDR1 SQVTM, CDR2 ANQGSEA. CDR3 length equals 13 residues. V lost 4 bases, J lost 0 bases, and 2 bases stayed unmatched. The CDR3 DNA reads TGCAGCGTTGCCCAGGGGGCTAACTATGGCTACACCTTC. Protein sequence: CSVAQGANYGYTF.

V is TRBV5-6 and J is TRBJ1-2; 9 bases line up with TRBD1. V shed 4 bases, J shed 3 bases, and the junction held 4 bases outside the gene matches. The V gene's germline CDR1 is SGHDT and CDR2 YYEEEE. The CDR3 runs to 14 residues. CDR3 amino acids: CASSPRDRDYGYTF. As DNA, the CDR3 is TGTGCCAGCAGCCCCCGGGACAGGGACTATGGCTACACCTTC.

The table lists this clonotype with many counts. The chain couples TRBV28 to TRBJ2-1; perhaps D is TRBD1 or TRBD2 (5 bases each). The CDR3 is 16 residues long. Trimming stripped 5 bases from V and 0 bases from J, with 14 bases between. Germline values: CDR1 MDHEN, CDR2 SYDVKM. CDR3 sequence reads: CASSREGETSYNEQFF. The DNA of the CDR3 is TGTGCCAGCAGTCGTGAAGGGGAGACCTCCTACAATGAGCAGTTCTTC.

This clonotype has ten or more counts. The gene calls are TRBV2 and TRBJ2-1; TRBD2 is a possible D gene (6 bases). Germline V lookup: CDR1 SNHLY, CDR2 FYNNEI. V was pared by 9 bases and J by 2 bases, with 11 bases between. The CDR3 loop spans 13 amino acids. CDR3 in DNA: TGTGCCAGGAGACTAGGCCCCTACAATGAGCAGTTCTTC. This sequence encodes CARRLGPYNEQFF.

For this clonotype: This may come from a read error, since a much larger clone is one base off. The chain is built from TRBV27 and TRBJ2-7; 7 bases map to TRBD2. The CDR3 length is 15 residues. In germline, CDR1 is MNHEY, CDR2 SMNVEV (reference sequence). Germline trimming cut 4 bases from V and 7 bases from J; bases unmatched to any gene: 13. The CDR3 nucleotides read TGTGCCAGCAGTTGGGTAGGGAGGGGCGGGAATGAGCAGTACTTC. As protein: CASSWVGRGGNEQYF.

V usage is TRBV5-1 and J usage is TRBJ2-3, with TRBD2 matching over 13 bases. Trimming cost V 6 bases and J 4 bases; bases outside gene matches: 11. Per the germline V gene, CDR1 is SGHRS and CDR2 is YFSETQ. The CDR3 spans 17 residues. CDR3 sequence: CASIPGLAGAESDTQYF. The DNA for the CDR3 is TGCGCCAGCATCCCTGGACTAGCGGGGGCTGAGTCAGATACGCAGTATTTT. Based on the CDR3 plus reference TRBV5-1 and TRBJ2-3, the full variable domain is KAGVTQTPRYLIKTRGQQVTLSCSPISGHRSVSWYQQTPGQGLQFLFEYFSETQRNKGNFPGRFSGRQFSNSRSEMNVSTLELGDSALYLCASIPGLAGAESDTQYFGPGTRLTVL.

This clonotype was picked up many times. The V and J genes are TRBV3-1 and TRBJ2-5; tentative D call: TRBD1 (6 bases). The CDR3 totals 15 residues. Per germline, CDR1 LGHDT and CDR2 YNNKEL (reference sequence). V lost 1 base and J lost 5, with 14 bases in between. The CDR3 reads CASSQAWTASETQYF. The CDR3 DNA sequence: TGTGCCAGCAGCCAAGCTTGGACAGCCTCGGAGACCCAGTACTTC.

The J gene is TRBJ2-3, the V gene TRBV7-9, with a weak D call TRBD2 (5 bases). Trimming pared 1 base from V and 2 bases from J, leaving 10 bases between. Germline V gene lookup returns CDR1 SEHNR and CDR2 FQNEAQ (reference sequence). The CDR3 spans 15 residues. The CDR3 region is CASSLGRRDTDTQYF. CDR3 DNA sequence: TGTGCCAGCAGCTTAGGCCGCCGGGACACAGATACGCAGTATTTT.

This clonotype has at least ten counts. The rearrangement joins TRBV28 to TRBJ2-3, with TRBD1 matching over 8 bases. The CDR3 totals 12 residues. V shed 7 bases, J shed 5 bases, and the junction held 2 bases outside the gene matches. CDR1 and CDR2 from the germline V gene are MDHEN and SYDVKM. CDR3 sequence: CASTDRVDTQYF. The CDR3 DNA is TGTGCCAGCACGGACAGGGTAGATACGCAGTATTTT.

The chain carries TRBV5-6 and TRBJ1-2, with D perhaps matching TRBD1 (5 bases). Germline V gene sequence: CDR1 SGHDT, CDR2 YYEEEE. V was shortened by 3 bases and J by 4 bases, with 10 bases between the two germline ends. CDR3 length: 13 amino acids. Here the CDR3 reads CASSSGDLYGYTF. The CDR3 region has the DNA TGTGCCAGCAGCTCGGGGGATCTCTATGGCTACACCTTC.

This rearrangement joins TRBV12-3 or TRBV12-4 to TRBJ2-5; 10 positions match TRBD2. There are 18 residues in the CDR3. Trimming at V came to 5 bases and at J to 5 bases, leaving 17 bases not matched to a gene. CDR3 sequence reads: CASSEAPGLAVSGETQYF. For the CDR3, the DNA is TGTGCCAGCAGTGAAGCGCCAGGACTAGCGGTCTCGGGGGAGACCCAGTACTTC.